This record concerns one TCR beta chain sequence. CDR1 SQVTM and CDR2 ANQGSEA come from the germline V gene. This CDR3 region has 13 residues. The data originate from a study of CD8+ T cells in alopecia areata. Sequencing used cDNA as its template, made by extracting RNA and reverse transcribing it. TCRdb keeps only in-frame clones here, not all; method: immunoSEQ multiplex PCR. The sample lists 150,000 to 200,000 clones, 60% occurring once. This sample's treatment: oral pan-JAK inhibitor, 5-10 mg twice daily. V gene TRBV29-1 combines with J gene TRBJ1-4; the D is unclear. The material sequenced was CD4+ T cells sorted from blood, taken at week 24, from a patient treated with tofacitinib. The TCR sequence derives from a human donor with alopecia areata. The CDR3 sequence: CSAGYATNEKLFF. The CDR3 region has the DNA TGCAGTGCTGGATACGCAACTAATGAAAAACTGTTTTTT.